A single sample gave rise to the 18 T cell receptor beta chains below, sequenced in a study of shared clonotypes between healthy human individuals. Assay used: immunoSEQ multiplex PCR; TCRdb lists only in-frame clones, some missing. The profile shows a few million clones, 85% to 95% of them singletons. Sequencing used naive CD4+ T cells from PBMCs. As for subset: CD45RA+ positively selected. The receptor set was obtained from a man aged 18-30 years in good health. Some clones in this sample may be carry-over from other donors' samples.

The chain recombines TRBV5-1 with TRBJ2-2; the D gene is possibly TRBD1 (6 bases). Per the germline V gene, CDR1 is SGHRS and CDR2 is YFSETQ. V lost 4 bases and J 0 bases, leaving 13 bases between the germline ends. This CDR3 has 16 amino acids. CDR3 nucleotide sequence: TGCGCCAGCAGCGTGAGCACAGGGCCGAACACCGGGGAGCTGTTTTTT. Its translation: CASSVSTGPNTGELFF.

The gene calls are TRBV19 and TRBJ2-2, with a possible D match to TRBD2 (6 bases). The CDR3 length is 15 residues. The V gene's germline CDR1 is LNHDA and CDR2 SQIVND (reference sequence). V dropped 5 bases and J dropped 2 bases, with 12 bases sitting between them. The CDR3 DNA sequence: TGTGCCAGTAGTCCGGGGACTTCAAACACCGGGGAGCTGTTTTTT. Translated: CASSPGTSNTGELFF. Drawing the rest from reference TRBV19 and TRBJ2-2, the complete variable domain is DGGITQSPKYLFRKEGQNVTLSCEQNLNHDAMYWYRQDPGQGLRLIYYSQIVNDFQKGDIAEGYSVSREKKESFPLTVTSAQKNPTAFYLCASSPGTSNTGELFFGEGSRLTVL.

The gene calls are TRBV29-1 and TRBJ2-7; 8 bases agree with TRBD1. This CDR3 contains 13 residues. The trim removed 6 bases at V and 5 bases at J, leaving 9 bases unmatched. Germline CDR1 SQVTM, CDR2 ANQGSEA. CDR3 bases: TGCAGCGTAGCAAGACAGGGGTCCCACGAGCAGTACTTC. It yields the protein CSVARQGSHEQYF.

The chain has TRBV19 and TRBJ1-5; D perhaps matches TRBD1 (5 bases). This CDR3 spans 16 amino acids. V was pared by 5 bases and J by 1 base, with 15 bases between. Germline V lookup: CDR1 LNHDA, CDR2 SQIVND (reference sequence). The CDR3 reads CASSLMGPRSNQPQHF. DNA for the CDR3: TGTGCCAGTAGTCTCATGGGACCTCGAAGCAATCAGCCCCAGCATTTT.

The chain uses TRBV30 and TRBJ1-3; D unclear. The CDR3 is made up of 16 amino acids. The germline V gene has CDR1 GTSNPN and CDR2 SVGIG (reference sequence). V was shortened by 4 bases and J by 3 bases, with 19 bases between the two germline ends. CDR3 sequence: CAWIRGPGWSGNTIYF. CDR3 DNA sequence: TGTGCCTGGATCAGAGGCCCCGGGTGGAGTGGAAACACCATATATTTT.

About this clone: This CDR3 is also generated by other DNA sequences in the sample. The chain joins TRBV18 to TRBJ2-7; D perhaps matches TRBD2 (6 bases). Trimming took 6 bases from V and 0 from J, leaving 12 bases between them. The CDR3 sequence is 14 residues long. CDR1 is KGHSH and CDR2 is LQKENI in the germline V gene. The CDR3: CASSPPGSSYEQYF. The DNA for the CDR3 is TGTGCCAGCTCCCCCCCCGGGAGCTCCTACGAGCAGTACTTC.

The chain joins TRBV5-5 to TRBJ2-5; 9 bases match TRBD2. J gave up 4 bases and V 1 base, and 8 bases lay outside the gene matches. CDR1 is SGHKS, CDR2 YYEKEE, per germline (reference sequence). The CDR3 is 16 residues long. CDR3 sequence: CASSLILLAGGETQYF. CDR3 nucleotides: TGTGCCAGCAGCTTGATACTACTAGCGGGTGGAGAGACCCAGTACTTC.

Details on this clone: The sample holds other DNA sequences that translate to the same CDR3. The genes are TRBV7-2 and TRBJ1-1; D possibly corresponds to TRBD1 (5 bases). Trimming took off 4 bases at V and 2 bases at J, with 8 bases between the two ends. The CDR3 runs 13 residues. Germline loops: CDR1 SGHTA, CDR2 FQGNSA. The CDR3 sequence: CASSSQGNTEAFF. The CDR3 coding sequence is TGTGCCAGCAGCTCGCAGGGAAACACTGAAGCTTTCTTT. Full variable domain (outside the CDR3, taken from reference TRBV7-2 and TRBJ1-1): GAGVSQSPSNKVTEKGKDVELRCDPISGHTALYWYRQSLGQGLEFLIYFQGNSAPDKSGLPSDRFSAERTGGSVSTLTIQRTQQEDSAVYLCASSSQGNTEAFFGQGTRLTVV.

The V and J genes are TRBV7-3 and TRBJ2-1; D is perhaps TRBD2 (5 bases). Deletions cut 2 bases from V and 3 bases from J, with 11 bases between. The CDR3 contains 15 residues. Germline loops: CDR1 SGHTA, CDR2 FQGTGA. The DNA of the CDR3 is TGTGCCAGCAGCTTATTCGTAGAGGGCTACAATGAGCAGTTCTTC. This encodes CASSLFVEGYNEQFF.

The chain carries TRBV6-1 and TRBJ2-1, with D unclear. The V end was cut by 4 bases, the J end by 6 bases, with 13 bases between. The germline V gene encodes CDR1 MNHNS and CDR2 SASEGT. The CDR3 is made up of 14 amino acids. The CDR3 DNA reads as TGTGCCAGCAGTGCCCACGGAGAGCCCAATGAGCAGTTCTTC. Its translation: CASSAHGEPNEQFF.

J is TRBJ2-5 and V is TRBV30; maybe TRBD2 (5 bases). Between the trimmed V and J ends, which lost 0 bases and 5 bases, there was a span of 13 bases. The CDR3 is made up of 14 amino acids. Germline V lookup: CDR1 GTSNPN, CDR2 SVGIG (reference sequence). The CDR3 loop reads CAWSVGVASETQYF. In nucleotides, the CDR3 is TGTGCCTGGAGTGTAGGAGTAGCGTCGGAGACCCAGTACTTC.

This sequence joins TRBV7-6 and TRBJ2-3; unclear D gene. V was shortened by 2 bases and J by 5 bases, with 5 bases between the two germline ends. This CDR3 is built from 12 residues. Germline CDR1 reads SGHVS; CDR2 reads FNYEAQ. The CDR3 DNA sequence: TGTGCCAGCAGCTTAAGAGTAGATACGCAGTATTTT. It encodes CASSLRVDTQYF.

The rearrangement uses TRBV28 and TRBJ2-7; D is possibly TRBD2 (6 bases). This CDR3 comprises 15 residues. Trimming cost V 7 bases and J 3 bases, with 19 bases left between them. The V gene's germline CDR1 is MDHEN and CDR2 SYDVKM. The CDR3 spells CASTTGGSQSYEQYF. CDR3 coding DNA: TGTGCCAGCACAACTGGAGGGTCGCAGAGCTACGAGCAGTACTTC. Drawing the rest from reference TRBV28 and TRBJ2-7, the complete variable domain is DVKVTQSSRYLVKRTGEKVFLECVQDMDHENMFWYRQDPGLGLRLIYFSYDVKMKEKGDIPEGYSVSREKKERFSLILESASTNQTSMYLCASTTGGSQSYEQYFGPGTRLTVT.

This chain links TRBV21-1 with TRBJ2-1; the tabulated D call, TRBD2, remains unverified against the DNA. TRBV21-1 is a pseudogene locus. CDR3 length: 15 amino acids. CDR3 nucleotides: TGTGCCAGCAGCAAAGGAGCGGGTATATACAATGAGCAGTTCTTC. Its translation: CASSKGAGIYNEQFF.

The V gene is TRBV9, the J gene TRBJ2-5; D uncertain. Trimming removed 1 base at V and 1 base at J, with 11 bases between. The CDR3 sequence is 15 residues long. CDR1 and CDR2 (germline): SGDLS, YYNGEE. CDR3 sequence (DNA): TGTGCCAGCAGCGTATCCCCGCTTCCCCAAGAGACCCAGTACTTC. As protein: CASSVSPLPQETQYF.

V usage is TRBV19 and J usage is TRBJ1-1; TRBD1 aligns across 9 bases. This CDR3 is 14 amino acids long. V was clipped by 7 bases and J by 4 bases; unmatched bases: 7. The germline CDR1 and CDR2 sequences are LNHDA and SQIVND (reference sequence). The CDR3 DNA follows: TGTGCCAGTATGGGACAGGGTTTGGGCACTGAAGCTTTCTTT. This translates into CASMGQGLGTEAFF. Full variable domain (outside the CDR3, taken from reference TRBV19 and TRBJ1-1): DGGITQSPKYLFRKEGQNVTLSCEQNLNHDAMYWYRQDPGQGLRLIYYSQIVNDFQKGDIAEGYSVSREKKESFPLTVTSAQKNPTAFYLCASMGQGLGTEAFFGQGTRLTVV.

The chain combines TRBV27 with TRBJ1-3, with no clear D. V lost 0 bases, J lost 2 bases, and 14 bases lay in between. The CDR3 length is 17 residues. Germline CDR1 and CDR2: MNHEY and SMNVEV (reference sequence). CDR3 bases: TGTGCCAGCAGTTTATCTTCGCGCGGTGAACCTGGAAACACCATATATTTT. Translating it yields CASSLSSRGEPGNTIYF.

This clone occurred once. V is TRBV30 and J is TRBJ1-5; 8 bases fit TRBD1. The CDR3 is 13 amino acids. J lost 3 bases, V lost 5 bases, and 3 bases had no gene match. Germline CDR1 and CDR2: GTSNPN and SVGIG (reference sequence). CDR3 sequence: CAWGQGDNQPQHF. The CDR3 DNA reads as TGTGCCTGGGGACAGGGAGACAATCAGCCCCAGCATTTT.